A selection of T cell receptor beta chains follows, all from one sample in a study of T cells in localized non-small cell lung cancer. The assay was immunoSEQ multiplex PCR, and TCRdb's table has in-frame clones only and misses some. The repertoire holds 31,000 or so clones, with around three quarters as singletons. Sequencing used peripheral blood, obtained before any cancer treatment. The receptors were sampled from a male donor older than 55 with stage III squamous cell lung carcinoma. Both conserved end residues are trimmed from each CDR3. The order of the fields is J gene, V gene, CDR3 protein.

>TRBJ1-2|TRBV10-2
ASSEGGPYYGYT
>TRBJ1-1|TRBV28
ASRQIANTEAF
>TRBJ1-6|TRBV19
ASSRGTARDSPLH
>TRBJ2-2|TRBV6-1
ASSEKGSGYTGELF
>TRBJ2-5|TRBV4-3
ASSQNPGTGSQETQY
>TRBJ1-3|TRBV10-3
AISDAWTGGNTIY
>TRBJ2-2|TRBV7-3
ASSSRAAGAANTGELF
>TRBJ2-7|TRBV5-1
ASSADSYEQY
>TRBJ2-7|TRBV5-1
ASSLDGPYYEQY
>TRBJ2-1|TRBV7-9
ASSATSGYNEQF
>TRBJ2-3|TRBV15
ATSRQADTQY
>TRBJ2-5|TRBV5-1
ASSQDQETQY
>TRBJ1-3|TRBV7-6
ASSLAQGRGNTIY
>TRBJ1-2|TRBV27
ASSLSSGSSLYGYT
>TRBJ1-5|TRBV18
ASSKGEDRGGQPQH
>TRBJ2-1|TRBV11-2
ASSFLAGANGDEQF
>TRBJ1-1|TRBV7-2
ASSLGGFDTEAF
>TRBJ2-7|TRBV15
ATSRDGTGYEQY
>TRBJ1-4|TRBV7-2
ASSLTGTPNEKLF
>TRBJ2-3|TRBV6-6
ASRTSGRGGTQY
>TRBJ2-7|TRBV4-3
ASSQEAGDAYEQY
>TRBJ1-3|TRBV18
ASSPREKDTIY
>TRBJ2-5|TRBV5-8
ASSQLGTGTGQETQY
>TRBJ2-5|TRBV20-1
SADYTETQY